This T cell receptor beta chain came from a study of regulatory T cells in long-lasting Graves disease. General study points: Persistent Graves' patients had lower TCR diversity than newly diagnosed ones.

Time point noted: newly diagnosed GD, antithyroid drugs for less than 3 months. PBMC-extracted RNA yielded the TCR library. This clonotype came up once. What it binds is not known. One end of the junction varies from germline; a read error may be responsible. Arm-PCR of CDR3 regions with iRepertoire HTBI primers generated TCR beta libraries. TCRdb re-called the multiplex PCR reads through MiXCR, storing one row per CDR3 protein. The sample lists 400,000 to 550,000 distinct CDR3 sequences, under 15% seen once, with 16% in the top ten. From germline, CDR1 is MDHEN and CDR2 SYDVKM. There are 11 residues in the CDR3. This sample was also put to use in a study of T cells in Graves' hyperthyroidism and ophthalmopathy.

Sequencing was performed on peripheral blood mononuclear cells (PBMCs), taken at new diagnosis, from a patient treated with antithyroid drugs. The origin of this receptor is a woman aged 25 to 45 with Graves disease. This rearrangement joins TRBV28 to TRBJ2-5; D is ambiguous. The CDR3 region has the DNA TGTGCCGGCAGTTTCCGGACCCCGAGGTACTTC. This codes for CAGSFRTPRYF. Complete variable domain (other parts from reference TRBV28 and TRBJ2-5): DVKVTQSSRYLVKRTGEKVFLECVQDMDHENMFWYRQDPGLGLRLIYFSYDVKMKEKGDIPEGYSVSREKKERFSLILESASTNQTSMYLCAGSFRTPRYFGPGTRLLVL.